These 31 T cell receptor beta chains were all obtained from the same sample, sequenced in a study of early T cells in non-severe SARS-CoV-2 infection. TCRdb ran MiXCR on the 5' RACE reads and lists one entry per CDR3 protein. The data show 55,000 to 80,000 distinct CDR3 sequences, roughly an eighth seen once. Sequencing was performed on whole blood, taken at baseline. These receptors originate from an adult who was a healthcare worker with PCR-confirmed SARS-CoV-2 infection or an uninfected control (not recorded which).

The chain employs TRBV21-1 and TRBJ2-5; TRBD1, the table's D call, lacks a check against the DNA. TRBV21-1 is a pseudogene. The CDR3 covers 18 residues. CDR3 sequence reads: CASSKQRGGQLNQETQYF. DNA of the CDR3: TGTGCCAGCAGCAAACAACGGGGAGGACAGTTAAACCAAGAGACCCAGTACTTC.

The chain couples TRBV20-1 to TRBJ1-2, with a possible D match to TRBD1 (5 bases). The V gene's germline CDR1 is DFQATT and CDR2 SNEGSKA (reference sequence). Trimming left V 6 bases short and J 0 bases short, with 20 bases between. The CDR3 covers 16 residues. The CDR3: CSARPGTDSPNYGYTF. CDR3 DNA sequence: TGCAGTGCCCGACCTGGGACTGACTCTCCTAACTATGGCTACACCTTC.

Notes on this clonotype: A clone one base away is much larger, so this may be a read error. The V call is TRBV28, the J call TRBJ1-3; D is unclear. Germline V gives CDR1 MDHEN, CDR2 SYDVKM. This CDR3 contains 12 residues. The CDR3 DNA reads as TGTACCAGCAGTGCCCAAGGAAACACCATATATTTT. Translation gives CTSSAQGNTIYF.

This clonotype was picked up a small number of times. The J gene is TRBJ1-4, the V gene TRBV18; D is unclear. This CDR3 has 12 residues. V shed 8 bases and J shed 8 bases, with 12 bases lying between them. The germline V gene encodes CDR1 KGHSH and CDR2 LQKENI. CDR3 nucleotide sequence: TGTGCCAGCCGGGCCGACTCCGAAAAACTGTTTTTT. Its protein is CASRADSEKLFF.

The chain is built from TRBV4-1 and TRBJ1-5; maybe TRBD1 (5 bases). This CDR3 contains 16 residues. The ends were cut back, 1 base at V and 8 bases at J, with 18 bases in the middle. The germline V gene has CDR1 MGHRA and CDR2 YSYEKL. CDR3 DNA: TGCGCCAGCAGCCAAGGCTCAGGGCGCGGGGAAAAGCCCCAGCATTTT. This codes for CASSQGSGRGEKPQHF.

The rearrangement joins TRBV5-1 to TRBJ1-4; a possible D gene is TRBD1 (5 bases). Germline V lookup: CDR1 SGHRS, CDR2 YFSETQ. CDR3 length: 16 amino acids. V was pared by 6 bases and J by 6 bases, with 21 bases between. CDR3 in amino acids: CASTRDRRGKDEKLFF. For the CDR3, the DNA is TGCGCCAGCACCCGGGACCGCCGGGGGAAAGATGAAAAACTGTTTTTT.

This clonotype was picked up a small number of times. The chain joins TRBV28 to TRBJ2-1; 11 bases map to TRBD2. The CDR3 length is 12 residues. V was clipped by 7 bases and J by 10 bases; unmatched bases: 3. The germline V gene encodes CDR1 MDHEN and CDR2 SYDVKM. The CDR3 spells CASTLAGGEQFF. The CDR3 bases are TGTGCCAGCACCTTAGCGGGGGGGGAGCAGTTCTTC.

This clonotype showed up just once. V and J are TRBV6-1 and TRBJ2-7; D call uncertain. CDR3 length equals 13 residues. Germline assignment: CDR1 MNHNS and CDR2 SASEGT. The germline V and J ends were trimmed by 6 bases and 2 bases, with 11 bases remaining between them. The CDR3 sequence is CASRLQPPYEQYF. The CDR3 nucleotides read TGTGCCAGCAGACTTCAGCCGCCCTACGAGCAGTACTTC.

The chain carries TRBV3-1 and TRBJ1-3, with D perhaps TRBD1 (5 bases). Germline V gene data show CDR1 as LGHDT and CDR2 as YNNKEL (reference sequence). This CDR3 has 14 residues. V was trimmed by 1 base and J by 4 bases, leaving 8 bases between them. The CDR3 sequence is CASSQGTQGNTIYF. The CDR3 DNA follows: TGTGCCAGCAGCCAAGGGACACAGGGAAACACCATATATTTT.

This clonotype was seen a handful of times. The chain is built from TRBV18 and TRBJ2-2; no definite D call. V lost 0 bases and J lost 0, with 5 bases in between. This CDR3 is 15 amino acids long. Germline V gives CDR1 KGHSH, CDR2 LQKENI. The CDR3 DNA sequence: TGTGCCAGCTCACCACCCACTGCGAACACCGGGGAGCTGTTTTTT. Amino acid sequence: CASSPPTANTGELFF.

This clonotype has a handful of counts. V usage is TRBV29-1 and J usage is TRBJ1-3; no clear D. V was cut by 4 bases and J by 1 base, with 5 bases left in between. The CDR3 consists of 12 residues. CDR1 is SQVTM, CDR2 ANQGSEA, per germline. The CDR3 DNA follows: TGCAGCGTTGTGGAGTCTGGAAACACCATATATTTT. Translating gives CSVVESGNTIYF.

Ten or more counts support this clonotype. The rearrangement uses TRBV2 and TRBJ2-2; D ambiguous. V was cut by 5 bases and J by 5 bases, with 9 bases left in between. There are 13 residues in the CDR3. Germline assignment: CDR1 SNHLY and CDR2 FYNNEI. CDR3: CASSQDRTGELFF. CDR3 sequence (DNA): TGTGCCAGCAGTCAAGACCGTACCGGGGAGCTGTTTTTT.

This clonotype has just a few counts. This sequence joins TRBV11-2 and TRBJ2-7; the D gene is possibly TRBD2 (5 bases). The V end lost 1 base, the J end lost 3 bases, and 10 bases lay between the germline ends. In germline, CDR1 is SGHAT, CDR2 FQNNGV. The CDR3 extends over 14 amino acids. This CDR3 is CASSLAYGNYEQYF. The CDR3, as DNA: TGTGCCAGCAGCTTAGCATACGGGAACTACGAGCAGTACTTC. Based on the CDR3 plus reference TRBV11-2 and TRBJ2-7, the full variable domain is EAGVAQSPRYKIIEKRQSVAFWCNPISGHATLYWYQQILGQGPKLLIQFQNNGVVDDSQLPKDRFSAERLKGVDSTLKIQPAKLEDSAVYLCASSLAYGNYEQYFGPGTRLTVT.

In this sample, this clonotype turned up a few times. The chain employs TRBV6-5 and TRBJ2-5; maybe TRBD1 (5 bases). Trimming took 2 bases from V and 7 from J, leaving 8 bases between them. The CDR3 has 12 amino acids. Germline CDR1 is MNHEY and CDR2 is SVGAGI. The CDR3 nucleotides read TGTGCCAGCAGTTACGCCCAGGGGACCCAGTACTTC. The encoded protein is CASSYAQGTQYF.

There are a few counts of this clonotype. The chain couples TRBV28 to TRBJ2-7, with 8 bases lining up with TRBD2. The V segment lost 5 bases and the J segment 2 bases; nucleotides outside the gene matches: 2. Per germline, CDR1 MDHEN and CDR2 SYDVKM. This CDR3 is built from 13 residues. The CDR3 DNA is TGTGCCAGCAGTAGAGCGGGAGCCTACGAGCAGTACTTC. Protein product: CASSRAGAYEQYF.

Here the CDR3 reads CSVEDLAGGLNEQFF. The CDR3 coding sequence is TGCAGCGTTGAAGATCTGGCGGGGGGGCTCAATGAGCAGTTCTTC. V usage is TRBV29-1 and J usage is TRBJ2-1; 9 nucleotides agree with TRBD2. Germline V gene sequence: CDR1 SQVTM, CDR2 ANQGSEA. J lost 6 bases, V lost 0 bases, and 6 bases had no gene match. The CDR3 loop spans 15 amino acids.

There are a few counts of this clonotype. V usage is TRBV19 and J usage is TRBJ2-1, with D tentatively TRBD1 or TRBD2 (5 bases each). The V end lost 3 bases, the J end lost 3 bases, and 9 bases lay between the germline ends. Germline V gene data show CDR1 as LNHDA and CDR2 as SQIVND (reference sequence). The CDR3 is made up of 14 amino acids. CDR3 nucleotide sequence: TGTGCCAGTAGTATGGGGACGGACTACAATGAGCAGTTCTTC. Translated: CASSMGTDYNEQFF.

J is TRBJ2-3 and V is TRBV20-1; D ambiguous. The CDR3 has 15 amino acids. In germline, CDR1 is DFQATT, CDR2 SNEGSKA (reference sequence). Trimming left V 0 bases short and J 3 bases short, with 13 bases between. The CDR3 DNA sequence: TGCAGTGCTAGAGATCAATCCGAATGGACAGATACGCAGTATTTT. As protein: CSARDQSEWTDTQYF.

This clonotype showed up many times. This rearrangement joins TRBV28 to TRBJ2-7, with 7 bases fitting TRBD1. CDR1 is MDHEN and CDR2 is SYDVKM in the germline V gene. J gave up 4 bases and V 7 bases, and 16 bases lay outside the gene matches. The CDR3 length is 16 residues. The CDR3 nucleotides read TGTGCCAGCAACCCAGCAAAACAGGGGTTTGTGTACGAGCAGTACTTC. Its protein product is CASNPAKQGFVYEQYF.

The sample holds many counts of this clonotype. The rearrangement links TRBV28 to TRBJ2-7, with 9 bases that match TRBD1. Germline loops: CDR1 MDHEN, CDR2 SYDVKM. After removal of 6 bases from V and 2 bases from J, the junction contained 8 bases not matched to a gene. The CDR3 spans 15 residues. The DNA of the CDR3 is TGTGCCAGCAGCCGAGGACAGGGGTCGGCCTACGAGCAGTACTTC. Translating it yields CASSRGQGSAYEQYF. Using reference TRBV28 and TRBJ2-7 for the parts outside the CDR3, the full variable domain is DVKVTQSSRYLVKRTGEKVFLECVQDMDHENMFWYRQDPGLGLRLIYFSYDVKMKEKGDIPEGYSVSREKKERFSLILESASTNQTSMYLCASSRGQGSAYEQYFGPGTRLTVT.

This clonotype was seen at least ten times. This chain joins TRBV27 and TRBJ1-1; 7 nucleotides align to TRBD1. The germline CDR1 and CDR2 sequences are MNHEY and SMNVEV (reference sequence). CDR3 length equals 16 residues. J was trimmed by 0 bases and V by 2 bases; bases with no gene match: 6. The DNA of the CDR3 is TGTGCCAGCAGTTTAGAATATGACAGGGTGAACACTGAAGCTTTCTTT. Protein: CASSLEYDRVNTEAFF.

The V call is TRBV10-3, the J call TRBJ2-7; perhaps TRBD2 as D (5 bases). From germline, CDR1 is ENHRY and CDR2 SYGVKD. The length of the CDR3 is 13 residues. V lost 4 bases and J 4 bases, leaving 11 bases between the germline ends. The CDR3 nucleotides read TGTGCCATCAGTGGGACTGTCCTATACGAGCAGTACTTC. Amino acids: CAISGTVLYEQYF.

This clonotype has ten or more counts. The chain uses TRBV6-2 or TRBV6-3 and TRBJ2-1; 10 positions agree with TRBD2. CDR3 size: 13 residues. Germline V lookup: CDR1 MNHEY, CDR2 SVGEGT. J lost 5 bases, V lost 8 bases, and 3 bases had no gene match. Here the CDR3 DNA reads TGTGCCAGCGGACTAGCGGATAACAATGAGCAGTTCTTC. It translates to CASGLADNNEQFF.

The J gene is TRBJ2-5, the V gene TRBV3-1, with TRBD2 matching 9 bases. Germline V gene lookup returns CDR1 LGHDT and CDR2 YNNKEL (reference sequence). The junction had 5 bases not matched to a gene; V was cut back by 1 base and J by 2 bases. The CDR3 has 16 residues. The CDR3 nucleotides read TGTGCCAGCAGCCAAGGCCTAGCGGGGCTACAAGAGACCCAGTACTTC. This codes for CASSQGLAGLQETQYF.

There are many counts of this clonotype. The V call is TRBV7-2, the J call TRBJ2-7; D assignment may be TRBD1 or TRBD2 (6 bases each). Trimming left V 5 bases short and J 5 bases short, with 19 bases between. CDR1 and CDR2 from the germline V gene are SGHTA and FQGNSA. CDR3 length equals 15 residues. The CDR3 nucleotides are TGTGCCAGCAGCCCCGAAGGGGGGCGCCTCCACGAGCAGTACTTC. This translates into CASSPEGGRLHEQYF.

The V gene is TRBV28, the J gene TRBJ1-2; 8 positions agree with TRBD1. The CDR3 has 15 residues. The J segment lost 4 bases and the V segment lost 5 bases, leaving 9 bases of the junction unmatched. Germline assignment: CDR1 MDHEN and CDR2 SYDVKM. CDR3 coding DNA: TGTGCCAGCAGTGCGCCCACAGGGGGGGCCTATGGCTACACCTTC. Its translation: CASSAPTGGAYGYTF.

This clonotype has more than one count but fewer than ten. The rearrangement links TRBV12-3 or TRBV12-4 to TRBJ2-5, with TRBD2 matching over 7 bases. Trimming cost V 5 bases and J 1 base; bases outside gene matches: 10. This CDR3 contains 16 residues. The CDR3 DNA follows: TGTGCCAGCAGTCCCCCTGGTCTAGCGGCCCAAGAGACCCAGTACTTC. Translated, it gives CASSPPGLAAQETQYF.

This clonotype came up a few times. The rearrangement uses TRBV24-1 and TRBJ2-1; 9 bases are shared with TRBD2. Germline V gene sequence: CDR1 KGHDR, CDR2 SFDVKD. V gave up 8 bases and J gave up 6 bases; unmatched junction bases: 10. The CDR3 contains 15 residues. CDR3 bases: TGTGCCACCACCGAAGGGCGGGGGGGATCCAATGAGCAGTTCTTC. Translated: CATTEGRGGSNEQFF.

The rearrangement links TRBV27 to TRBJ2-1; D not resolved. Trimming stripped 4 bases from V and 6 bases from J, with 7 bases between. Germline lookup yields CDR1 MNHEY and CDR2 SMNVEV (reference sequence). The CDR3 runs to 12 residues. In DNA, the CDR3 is TGTGCCAGCAGTTCGTTAGGCAATGAGCAGTTCTTC. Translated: CASSSLGNEQFF.

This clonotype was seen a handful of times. The CDR3 is CAWSAPEAGAAGELFF. The CDR3 DNA sequence: TGTGCCTGGAGTGCCCCTGAGGCGGGAGCTGCCGGGGAGCTGTTTTTT. J is TRBJ2-2 and V is TRBV30, with 7 bases that match TRBD2. CDR3 size: 16 residues. The J segment lost 6 bases and the V segment lost 1 base, leaving 11 bases of the junction unmatched. Per the germline V gene, CDR1 is GTSNPN and CDR2 is SVGIG (reference sequence).

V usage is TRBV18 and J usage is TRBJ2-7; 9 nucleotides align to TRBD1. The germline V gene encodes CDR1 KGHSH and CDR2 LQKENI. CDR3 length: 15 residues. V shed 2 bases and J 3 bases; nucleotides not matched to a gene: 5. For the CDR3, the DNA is TGTGCCAGCTCACCAATCGGGACAGGGTTCTACGAGCAGTACTTC. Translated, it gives CASSPIGTGFYEQYF.